The present entry profiles one T cell receptor beta chain with its context. Its antigen remains unidentified. The data are from a study of OX40 agonist ivuxolimab in advanced cancers. General study points: The authors did not determine the antigen specificity of the expanded peripheral T cells. CD4+ and CD8+ T cells in blood underwent clonal expansion by week 6 at 0.1 to 3.0 mg/kg. In the 0.1-3.0 mg/kg groups, partial responders showed among the lowest expansion.

Germline V CDR1 and CDR2: SGHDT, YYEEEE. The ends were cut back, 0 bases at V and 8 bases at J, with 11 bases in the middle. The CDR3 loop spans 14 amino acids. Some clones are missing from TCRdb's copy, which holds only in-frame ones; the method was immunoSEQ multiplex PCR. The table has tens of thousands of clones, 77% seen once. The sample in question was CD4+ or CD8+ T cells sorted from blood, obtained in a trial of the OX40 agonist ivuxolimab. The chain employs TRBV5-6 and TRBJ1-4, with D possibly TRBD1 on 5 matching bases. This sequence was found in an adult with an advanced solid tumor such as melanoma, head and neck, liver or kidney cancer. The CDR3 is CASSLGQREEKLFF. DNA of the CDR3: TGTGCCAGCAGCTTGGGACAGAGGGAAGAAAAACTGTTTTTT.